This TCR beta chain came from a study of early T cells in non-severe SARS-CoV-2 infection. Study observations and caveats: The matching step, a VDJdb search, favored anti-spike CD8 responses and missed private and CD4 specificities.

Ten or more counts support this clonotype. Antigen unknown. J was trimmed by 3 bases and V by 0 bases; bases with no gene match: 8. The CDR3 totals 18 residues. Germline V CDR1 and CDR2: SGHTA, FQGNSA. Each cDNA molecule carried a unique molecular identifier. TCRdb redid the calling of the 5' RACE reads with MiXCR, one entry per CDR3 protein. The sample yields tens of thousands of distinct CDR3 sequences, approximately 5.3% seen once. Sequencing was performed on whole blood. The sequence derives from an adult who was a healthcare worker with PCR-confirmed SARS-CoV-2 infection or an uninfected control (not recorded which). The V gene is TRBV7-2, the J gene TRBJ2-3; 11 nucleotides align to TRBD2. CDR3 sequence reads: CASSLASVAGGPTDTQYF. The CDR3, as DNA: TGTGCCAGCAGCTTAGCCTCGGTAGCGGGAGGGCCGACAGATACGCAGTATTTT.